This T cell receptor (beta chain) originates from a study of cytomegalovirus exposure and HLA in healthy donors. The CDR3 spans 13 residues. CDR1 is SGHRS and CDR2 is YFSETQ in the germline V gene. Trimming cost V 3 bases and J 4 bases, with 10 bases left between them. Produced via immunoSEQ multiplex PCR; TCRdb's table is partial and in-frame only. The sample consists of approximately 150,000 clones, over 80% of them appearing once. The chain couples TRBV5-1 to TRBJ1-2; D is ambiguous. The receptor was derived from a man aged 18 to 35 in good health and CMV-seropositive. Sequencing used PBMCs. CDR3 DNA: TGCGCCAGCAGCTCCGGGATCGGCTATGGCTACACCTTC. This translates into CASSSGIGYGYTF.